What follows are 14 T cell receptor beta chains derived from one specimen sequenced in a study of T cell repertoires in cytomegalovirus infection. TCRdb ran MiXCR on the reads and lists one entry per CDR3 protein. In the table there are more than 650,000 distinct CDR3 sequences, 35% to 45% of which are singletons. The sample consisted of PBMCs. These receptors came from a human donor in good health (CMV status not recorded). Some clones in this sample may be carry-over from other donors' samples.

The chain combines TRBV9 with TRBJ1-6, with D possibly matching TRBD1 (5 bases). Trimming took off 0 bases at V and 8 bases at J, with 9 bases between the two ends. Germline values: CDR1 SGDLS, CDR2 YYNGEE. CDR3 size: 14 residues. The CDR3 protein is CASSVAGSDSPLHF. CDR3 DNA: TGTGCCAGCAGCGTAGCAGGGTCTGATTCACCCCTCCACTTT.

Regarding this clonotype: At one of its ends the junction is not consistent with the germline gene, which may arise from a read error. The chain carries TRBV6-2 or TRBV6-3 and TRBJ1-1, with D possibly TRBD1 on 6 matching bases. Per germline, CDR1 MNHEY and CDR2 SVGEGT. The CDR3 runs to 13 residues. In DNA, the CDR3 is TGTGCCAGCAGGAGAACAGGGAACACTGAAGCTTTATTT. Translating gives CASRRTGNTEALF.

This clonotype was found a few times. The chain has TRBV2 and TRBJ1-1; tentative D call: TRBD1 (6 bases). The length of the CDR3 is 13 residues. Germline V gene lookup returns CDR1 SNHLY and CDR2 FYNNEI. The V and J ends lost 4 bases and 8 bases respectively, with 14 bases between them. CDR3 loop: CASSVGAPREAFF. The CDR3 region has the DNA TGTGCCAGCAGTGTGGGGGCCCCCAGAGAAGCTTTCTTT. The entire variable domain, with the rest obtained from reference TRBV2 and TRBJ1-1, is as follows: EPEVTQTPSHQVTQMGQEVILRCVPISNHLYFYWYRQILGQKVEFLVSFYNNEISEKSEIFDDQFSVERPDGSNFTLKIRSTKLEDSAMYFCASSVGAPREAFFGQGTRLTVV.

This clonotype was recorded a few times. The chain combines TRBV7-6 with TRBJ2-2, with D unresolved. Trimming left V 0 bases short and J 3 bases short, with 14 bases between. The CDR3 runs to 17 residues. Germline CDR1 and CDR2: SGHVS and FNYEAQ. The CDR3 DNA reads as TGTGCCAGCAGCTTAGCGGGCCGCCCTACTTACACCGGGGAGCTGTTTTTT. This translates into CASSLAGRPTYTGELFF. The whole variable domain, remainder taken from reference TRBV7-6 and TRBJ2-2, is GAGVSQSPRYKVTKRGQDVALRCDPISGHVSLYWYRQALGQGPEFLTYFNYEAQQDKSGLPNDRFSAERPEGSISTLTIQRTEQRDSAMYRCASSLAGRPTYTGELFFGEGSRLTVL.

The chain couples TRBV20-1 to TRBJ2-7; D gene ambiguous. Germline V lookup: CDR1 DFQATT, CDR2 SNEGSKA (reference sequence). The CDR3 contains 13 residues. V shed 1 base and J shed 5 bases, with 12 bases lying between them. The CDR3, as DNA: TGCAGTGCTAGAGGTACCCACCGAGACGAGCAGTACTTC. Its translation: CSARGTHRDEQYF.

The chain carries TRBV19 and TRBJ1-2; possible D gene TRBD1, 6 bases. Germline values: CDR1 LNHDA, CDR2 SQIVND (reference sequence). The CDR3 length is 13 residues. The germline V and J ends were trimmed by 10 bases and 3 bases, with 15 bases remaining between them. The CDR3 coding sequence is TGTGCCACCGCCGCTGACAGGTACTATGGCTACACCTTC. Its translation is CATAADRYYGYTF. Complete variable domain (other parts from reference TRBV19 and TRBJ1-2): DGGITQSPKYLFRKEGQNVTLSCEQNLNHDAMYWYRQDPGQGLRLIYYSQIVNDFQKGDIAEGYSVSREKKESFPLTVTSAQKNPTAFYLCATAADRYYGYTFGSGTRLTVV.

The chain carries TRBV20-1 and TRBJ2-7, with 10 nucleotides matching TRBD2. The V gene's germline CDR1 is DFQATT and CDR2 SNEGSKA (reference sequence). CDR3 size: 16 residues. J was trimmed by 2 bases and V by 5 bases; bases with no gene match: 12. CDR3 coding DNA: TGCAGTGCTCCCCACCGGGCGAGCGGGGGGGCCTACGAGCAGTACTTC. This gives the protein CSAPHRASGGAYEQYF.

The CDR3 DNA follows: TGTGCCAGCAGTTCTCCTCAGGGATTTAATTCACCCCTCCACTTT. It specifies CASSSPQGFNSPLHF. This chain joins TRBV6-1 and TRBJ1-6; tentatively, D is TRBD1 (5 bases). Germline CDR1 and CDR2: MNHNS and SASEGT. Trimming left V 5 bases short and J 6 bases short, with 14 bases between. The length of the CDR3 is 15 residues.

The V call is TRBV6-1, the J call TRBJ1-2, with 7 bases identical to TRBD1. CDR3 length: 11 residues. V was clipped by 11 bases and J by 7 bases; unmatched bases: 7. Germline V CDR1 and CDR2: MNHNS, SASEGT. CDR3 coding DNA: TGTGCCTGTGAGGGGGCGGGTGGCTACACCTTC. This encodes CACEGAGGYTF.

The rearrangement links TRBV12-3 or TRBV12-4 to TRBJ2-1; D unclear. Between the trimmed V and J ends, which lost 6 bases and 4 bases, there was a span of 16 bases. The CDR3 runs 15 residues. The CDR3 sequence: CASSPGPDPYNEQFF. DNA of the CDR3: TGTGCCAGCAGCCCAGGTCCAGACCCTTACAATGAGCAGTTCTTC.

This clonotype was picked up a small number of times. The V gene is TRBV20-1, the J gene TRBJ1-2; possible D gene TRBD1, 6 bases. Trimming left V 5 bases short and J 4 bases short, with 11 bases between. Germline V gene data show CDR1 as DFQATT and CDR2 as SNEGSKA (reference sequence). The CDR3 spans 12 residues. The CDR3 spells CSAPDSLYGYTF. CDR3 nucleotide sequence: TGCAGTGCTCCGGACAGCCTCTATGGCTACACCTTC.

The J gene is TRBJ1-5, the V gene TRBV27; tentatively, D is TRBD1 (6 bases). Germline loops: CDR1 MNHEY, CDR2 SMNVEV (reference sequence). The CDR3 is 16 residues long. Trimming pared 4 bases from V and 7 bases from J, leaving 20 bases between. CDR3 DNA: TGTGCCAGCAGTTCCGATCCACAGGGACCGGAGCAGCCCCAGCATTTT. Protein sequence: CASSSDPQGPEQPQHF.

V and J are TRBV11-2 and TRBJ2-1; TRBD2 matches 9 bases. The CDR3 contains 17 residues. V lost 1 base to trimming and J lost 6 bases; unmatched junction nucleotides: 10. The germline V gene has CDR1 SGHAT and CDR2 FQNNGV. This chain's CDR3 is CASSLGLAGPLGNEQFF. CDR3 coding DNA: TGTGCCAGCAGCTTAGGTCTAGCGGGGCCCCTTGGCAATGAGCAGTTCTTC.

A few counts support this clonotype. In nucleotides, the CDR3 is TGTGCCAGCAGTGGGTCGGACAGCTTGAACACTGAAGCTTTCTTT. Its translation is CASSGSDSLNTEAFF. V is TRBV28 and J is TRBJ1-1, with D possibly matching TRBD1 (6 bases). CDR1 and CDR2 (germline): MDHEN, SYDVKM. The V gene lost 5 bases and the J gene lost 0 bases, with 13 bases spanning the gap. This CDR3 is 15 amino acids long. The variable domain in full, completed from reference TRBV28 and TRBJ1-1, reads DVKVTQSSRYLVKRTGEKVFLECVQDMDHENMFWYRQDPGLGLRLIYFSYDVKMKEKGDIPEGYSVSREKKERFSLILESASTNQTSMYLCASSGSDSLNTEAFFGQGTRLTVV.